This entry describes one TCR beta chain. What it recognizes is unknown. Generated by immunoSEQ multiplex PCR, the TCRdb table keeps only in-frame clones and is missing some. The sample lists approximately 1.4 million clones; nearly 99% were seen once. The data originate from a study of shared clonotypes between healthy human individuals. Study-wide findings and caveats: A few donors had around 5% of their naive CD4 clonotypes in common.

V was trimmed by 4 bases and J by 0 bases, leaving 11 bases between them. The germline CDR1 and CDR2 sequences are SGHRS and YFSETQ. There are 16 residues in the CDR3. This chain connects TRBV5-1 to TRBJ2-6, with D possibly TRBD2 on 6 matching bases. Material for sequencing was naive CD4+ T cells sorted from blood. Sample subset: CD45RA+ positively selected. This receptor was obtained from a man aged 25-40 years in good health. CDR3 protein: CASSRGGTSGANVLTF. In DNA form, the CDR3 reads TGCGCCAGCAGCCGTGGGGGGACCTCTGGGGCCAACGTCCTGACTTTC.